This T cell receptor (beta chain) was captured by sequencing in a study of neoadjuvant nivolumab and ipilimumab in lung cancer (TCRdb year 2020). Describing the broader study: In the NEOSTAR trial, nivolumab was administered intravenously at 3 mg/kg on days 1, 15 and 29, and the combination arm also received ipilimumab 1 mg/kg on day 1 only. The primary trial endpoint was the major pathologic response (MPR) rate in the intention-to-treat population in each study arm. TCR repertoires were compared between pretherapy (baseline) peripheral blood and tumors resected at surgery after neoadjuvant immune checkpoint blockade. A total of about 43 patients with operable NSCLC were treated in the trial, with roughly 23 randomized to nivolumab monotherapy and about 21 randomized to nivolumab plus ipilimumab. Matched pretherapy and resected tumor pairs were analyzed for seven patients: four treated with nivolumab and three with nivolumab plus ipilimumab. Results and caveats for the whole study, not just this receptor: No significant correlation was found between TCR clonality and pathologic tumor regression, and only one major-pathologic-response sample was available for the clonality analysis. Resected tumors had greater TCR richness and clonality than tumor-adjacent uninvolved lung, and increases were observed in more dual-therapy-treated tumors. A small number of samples was subjected to TCR sequencing. A positive correlation was observed between pretherapy blood TCR richness and richness in tumors resected after neoadjuvant therapy (Spearman R = 0.82). From pretherapy to surgery, increases in tumor T-cell richness and clonality were observed in three of three dual-therapy tumors but in only two of four nivolumab-treated tumors.

Libraries were constructed by the immunoSEQ multiplex PCR assay. The source study handled its data this way. Repertoires were summarized by richness and clonality, and significantly expanded and contracted clones were identified between pre- and post-therapy samples. TCRdb provides this immuneACCESS table in a form limited to in-frame rearrangements. Some clones are lacking; in checked studies, under half of them reflect an unresolved V gene, and why the rest are absent is not known. V and J calls and clone size are given by that table; D and trimming were obtained from the DNA. The table for this sample lists fewer than 20,000 clones; around 77% of them were counted only once. About 7.8% of the sample lies in the top ten. Details on this clone: Its antigen remains undetermined. Per-base qualities were not stored, and no clone one base away is much larger.

The germline V gene (reference sequence) supplies CDR1 GTSNPN and CDR2 SVGIG. The CDR3 runs 17 amino acids, cysteine and phenylalanine included. The kept DNA is CDR3 alone, 51 bases in frame from the first base. V lost 4 bases and J lost 5 bases, and the count of bases not matched to a germline gene is 15. The time point label, read with the paper, signifies: at surgical resection after neoadjuvant nivolumab +/- ipilimumab. Samples were obtained from the phase 2 randomized NEOSTAR trial, in which neoadjuvant nivolumab or nivolumab plus ipilimumab followed by surgery was tested in operable NSCLC. This sequence was found in an adult with non-small cell lung cancer. The sequencing used tumor tissue, collected after neoadjuvant nivolumab, alone or with ipilimumab, at or shortly before surgery. The V and J segments used are TRBV30 and TRBJ2-3; 10 bases in the junction line up with TRBD2. The CDR3 reads as follows: CAWTSLAGVAGGDTQYF. The nucleotides are TGTGCCTGGACCTCTCTGGCCGGGGTAGCGGGGGGAGATACGCAGTATTTT.